The 3 T cell receptor beta chains below all came from one sample that was sequenced in a study of T cell responses to AZD1222 COVID-19 vaccine. Here immunoSEQ multiplex PCR was the method, and the copy in TCRdb shows in-frame clones only, minus some. The sample contains under 200,000 clones, about nine tenths of which appear only once. Sequences were derived from peripheral blood, sampled on day 0 of AZD1222 vaccination. These receptors were collected from an adult in good health.

The chain employs TRBV14 and TRBJ2-7; 10 positions match TRBD2. The length of the CDR3 is 16 residues. CDR1 and CDR2 (germline): SGHDN, FVKESK. V lost 3 bases and J lost 1; bases outside the gene matches: 6. The CDR3 is CASSHPGLATSYEQYF. CDR3 bases: TGTGCCAGCAGCCATCCGGGACTAGCGACTTCCTACGAGCAGTACTTC.

This chain links TRBV2 with TRBJ2-7, with TRBD2 as a possible D gene (6 bases). The V end lost 8 bases, the J end lost 4 bases, and 9 bases lay between the germline ends. CDR1 is SNHLY and CDR2 is FYNNEI in the germline V gene. This CDR3 has 11 residues. The CDR3 DNA follows: TGTGCCAGCCGGGACTTATACGAGCAGTACTTC. It encodes CASRDLYEQYF.

The chain combines TRBV27 with TRBJ2-5; D may be TRBD1 or TRBD2 (5 bases each). The CDR3 covers 14 residues. Trimming cost V 2 bases and J 7 bases, with 14 bases left between them. Germline CDR1 MNHEY, CDR2 SMNVEV (reference sequence). This CDR3 is CASSLPGPHWTQYF. The CDR3 coding sequence is TGTGCCAGCAGTTTACCGGGACCCCATTGGACCCAGTACTTC.